The T cell receptor (beta chain) under discussion was sequenced for a study of breast tumors, draining lymph nodes, adjacent tissues (dated by TCRdb to 2016 to 2017). For the wider study: In breast cancer patients, the study compared the TCR beta repertoires of tumor, adjacent nontumor tissue and axillary lymph nodes. In human breast cancer, the study set out to assess how tumor, surrounding tissue and draining lymph node repertoires relate to one another and whether T cells might be exchanged between them.

Results the study describes overall, beyond this receptor: The data were considered consistent with the idea that most tumor T cells come from the lymph node and then expand in tumor tissue. The conclusion that tumor T cells originate in lymph nodes was framed as consistent with a hypothesis rather than directly demonstrated. Tumor T-cell repertoires showed less diversity than lymph node repertoires and more diversity than nontumor tissue repertoires, and tumor T-cell repertoires showed preferential V and J gene usage. Tumor and nontumor tissue repertoires were significantly more similar in luminal-like than in basal-like breast cancer.

Trimming at the junction amounts to 2 bases on V and 1 base on J, and the germline ends lie 12 bases apart. The cysteine opens and the phenylalanine closes a CDR3 of 16 amino acids. The read is trimmed to its CDR3 DNA, 48 bases read in frame from base 1. CDR1 and CDR2 are read off the germline V gene (reference sequence) as SGHKS and YYEKEE. Instrument on record: Illumina HiSeq 2000. Multiplex PCR amplification was used to generate the TCR beta chain libraries. The amplified TCR beta chain products were analyzed by high-throughput sequencing. TCRdb reprocessing: public reads trimmed at Q25 with fastp, clones called with MiXCR, in-frame beta chains kept. Rows matching on CDR3 protein sequence are summarized as one entry with the most common DNA and genes. This sample holds about 230,000 distinct CDR3 sequences; roughly 32% were observed only once. The top ten clones comprise 1.3% to 1.5% of the sample.

The lymph node samples were taken from the axillary draining lymph nodes of breast cancer patients. This clonotype was found a few times. Its antigen has not been determined. This may be a read error, as it is one base from a much larger clone. This chain is built from TRBV5-5 and TRBJ2-2, with the D gene not confidently named. This clonotype was obtained from a female donor with breast cancer. Some clones in this sample may be carry-over from other donors' samples. Sequencing was performed on axillary lymph node tissue. The sequenced DNA is TGTGCCAGCAGCTTATCGATGTCGGGGAACACCGGGGAGCTGTTTTTT. It translates to CASSLSMSGNTGELFF.